Following are 21 T cell receptor beta chains from one sample sequenced in a study of blood T cell repertoires in COVID-19 (dated by TCRdb to between 2020 and 2021). Libraries were built with the immunoSEQ multiplex PCR assay. The table comes from immuneACCESS by way of TCRdb, which keeps in-frame sequences with V and J called. Part of the clones is missing from these tables; in studies checked, under half for an unresolved V gene and the rest for unknown reasons. Counted in this sample were 100,000 or so clones; 88% of them appeared once. The ten largest clones capture 6.5% of the sample. Sequencing was done on a sample of peripheral blood. The receptors derive from a woman in her fifties or sixties with acute or convalescent COVID-19.

CDR3 bases: TGTGCCATCAGTGAATTCGGACAGGGGGCGCGGGGCTACACCTTC. Its protein product is CAISEFGQGARGYTF. The rearrangement uses TRBV10-3 and TRBJ1-2; TRBD1 matches 11 bases. Germline CDR1 reads ENHRY; CDR2 reads SYGVKD. CDR3 length: 15 amino acids. The trim removed 3 bases at V and 8 bases at J, leaving 8 bases unmatched.

The rearrangement links TRBV2 to TRBJ1-1; a weak D match, TRBD1 (6 bases). The CDR3 sequence is 15 residues long. V lost 7 bases and J 0 bases, leaving 15 bases between the germline ends. Germline lookup yields CDR1 SNHLY and CDR2 FYNNEI. The CDR3 bases are TGTGCCAGCACTGTACAGGGACCACTGAACACTGAAGCTTTCTTT. The encoded protein is CASTVQGPLNTEAFF.

This chain links TRBV2 with TRBJ1-5; tentative D call: TRBD1 (5 bases). CDR3 size: 14 residues. Germline lookup yields CDR1 SNHLY and CDR2 FYNNEI. V dropped 7 bases and J dropped 3 bases, with 13 bases sitting between them. In DNA form, the CDR3 reads TGTGCCAGCAATACTCGACAGAACAATCAGCCCCAGCATTTT. It specifies CASNTRQNNQPQHF.

This clone came up once. V usage is TRBV24-1 and J usage is TRBJ1-5; D might be TRBD1 (6 bases). This CDR3 has 13 residues. Germline values: CDR1 KGHDR, CDR2 SFDVKD. The V gene lost 9 bases and the J gene lost 7 bases, with 15 bases spanning the gap. CDR3 loop: CATQQGLGQPQHF. DNA of the CDR3: TGTGCCACCCAACAGGGTTTAGGGCAGCCCCAGCATTTT.

The chain combines TRBV10-3 with TRBJ1-4, with no clear D. In germline, CDR1 is ENHRY, CDR2 SYGVKD. This CDR3 has 16 residues. Trimming removed 2 bases from V and 2 bases from J, with 12 bases in between. The CDR3 DNA is TGTGCCATCAGTGAGGGCCGTTTGTCGACTAATGAAAAACTGTTTTTT. This translates into CAISEGRLSTNEKLFF.

In DNA form, the CDR3 reads TGTGCCAGCAGCTTAGCTGGCGGACAGGCGTACACTGAAGCTTTCTTT. It is translated as CASSLAGGQAYTEAFF. The J gene is TRBJ1-1, the V gene TRBV7-2, with 7 bases that match TRBD1. The CDR3 sequence is 16 residues long. CDR1 is SGHTA and CDR2 is FQGNSA in the germline V gene. J was trimmed by 3 bases and V by 0 bases; bases with no gene match: 7.

The chain couples TRBV28 to TRBJ2-4; a weak D match, TRBD1 (6 bases). Trimming shortened V by 4 bases and J by 4 bases, and 14 bases separated the two germline ends. The germline V gene encodes CDR1 MDHEN and CDR2 SYDVKM. The CDR3 covers 15 residues. In DNA form, the CDR3 reads TGTGCCAGCAGTTCCGGGGACACCATGAAAAACATTCAGTACTTC. This gives the protein CASSSGDTMKNIQYF.

The chain couples TRBV11-3 to TRBJ1-1; weak D call: TRBD1 (6 bases). The V gene's germline CDR1 is SGHNT and CDR2 YENEEA. The CDR3 has 16 amino acids. V was shortened by 5 bases and J by 0 bases, with 16 bases between the two germline ends. The CDR3 DNA reads TGTGCCAGCAGCCCGTGGACAGACTCCTTGAACACTGAAGCTTTCTTT. Translation gives CASSPWTDSLNTEAFF.

The chain is built from TRBV27 and TRBJ2-7, with 9 bases fitting TRBD1. The germline V gene encodes CDR1 MNHEY and CDR2 SMNVEV (reference sequence). Trimming took 3 bases from V and 0 from J; bases not matched to a gene: 3. The CDR3 consists of 15 residues. The CDR3, as DNA: TGTGCCAGCAGTTTCACGGGACAGGGCTCCTACGAGCAGTACTTC. The encoded protein is CASSFTGQGSYEQYF.

V and J are TRBV2 and TRBJ2-2; TRBD1 matches 8 bases. CDR3 length: 15 residues. CDR1 is SNHLY, CDR2 FYNNEI, per germline. Trimming removed 5 bases from V and 1 base from J; junction bases left unmatched: 3. DNA of the CDR3: TGTGCCAGCAGTCTTGGACAGGGGAACACCGGGGAGCTGTTTTTT. Encoded protein: CASSLGQGNTGELFF.

V gene TRBV4-2 combines with J gene TRBJ1-6; D is possibly TRBD1 (6 bases). CDR3 length: 16 amino acids. Germline-derived CDR1 and CDR2 are LGHNA and YNFKEQ. Trimming shortened V by 4 bases and J by 0 bases, and 10 bases separated the two germline ends. CDR3 amino acids: CASSLTGSSYNSPLHF. The CDR3 bases are TGTGCCAGCAGCCTTACAGGGAGCTCCTATAATTCACCCCTCCACTTT.

The chain recombines TRBV3-1 (or the pseudogene TRBV3-2) with TRBJ1-3; D not certain. V was shortened by 0 bases and J by 0 bases, with 12 bases between the two germline ends. The CDR3 sequence is 17 residues long. Germline assignment: CDR1 LGHDT and CDR2 YNNKEL (reference sequence). CDR3 loop: CASSQEFEIYSGNTIYF. In DNA form, the CDR3 reads TGTGCCAGCAGCCAAGAATTCGAGATCTACTCTGGAAACACCATATATTTT.

This chain links TRBV11-2 with TRBJ2-2; D not certain. Deletions cut 0 bases from V and 4 bases from J, with 9 bases between. The CDR3 contains 15 residues. Germline V CDR1 and CDR2: SGHAT, FQNNGV. The CDR3, as DNA: TGTGCCAGCAGCTTAGACGGTGCGAGCACCGGGGAGCTGTTTTTT. Protein product: CASSLDGASTGELFF. Based on the CDR3 plus reference TRBV11-2 and TRBJ2-2, the full variable domain is EAGVAQSPRYKIIEKRQSVAFWCNPISGHATLYWYQQILGQGPKLLIQFQNNGVVDDSQLPKDRFSAERLKGVDSTLKIQPAKLEDSAVYLCASSLDGASTGELFFGEGSRLTVL.

This clone showed up just once. The rearrangement joins TRBV27 to TRBJ2-7; 8 nucleotides agree with TRBD2. Germline lookup yields CDR1 MNHEY and CDR2 SMNVEV (reference sequence). V shed 0 bases, J shed 3 bases, and the junction held 4 bases outside the gene matches. CDR3 length: 15 residues. For the CDR3, the DNA is TGTGCCAGCAGTTTATCCGGGACTAGTTACTACGAGCAGTACTTC. Amino acid sequence: CASSLSGTSYYEQYF.

This sequence joins TRBV25-1 and TRBJ1-2, with 10 bases fitting TRBD1. Per germline, CDR1 MGHDK and CDR2 SYGVNS. The CDR3 runs 15 residues. The V gene end was trimmed by 9 bases and the J gene end by 2 bases; junction bases not matched to a gene: 9. The CDR3 loop is CASSDRGGPNYGYTF. The CDR3 nucleotides read TGTGCCAGTTCGGACAGGGGGGGCCCAAACTATGGCTACACCTTC.

The rearrangement links TRBV9 to TRBJ2-1; no definite D call. In germline, CDR1 is SGDLS, CDR2 YYNGEE. V lost 0 bases and J lost 7, with 2 bases in between. This CDR3 region has 11 residues. CDR3 amino acids: CASSVANEQFF. Written as DNA, the CDR3 is TGTGCCAGCAGCGTAGCTAATGAGCAGTTCTTC. Filled out from reference TRBV9 and TRBJ2-1, the complete variable domain reads DSGVTQTPKHLITATGQRVTLRCSPRSGDLSVYWYQQSLDQGLQFLIQYYNGEERAKGNILERFSAQQFPDLHSELNLSSLELGDSALYFCASSVANEQFFGPGTRLTVL.

J is TRBJ2-1 and V is TRBV5-1, with D maybe TRBD1 (8 bases). V was pared by 4 bases and J by 6 bases, with 17 bases between. This CDR3 is built from 15 residues. Germline assignment: CDR1 SGHRS and CDR2 YFSETQ. The CDR3 nucleotides read TGCGCCAGCAGCGTCCTACAGGGGGGGTCCAATGAGCAGTTCTTC. It is translated as CASSVLQGGSNEQFF.

The J gene is TRBJ2-1, the V gene TRBV2; D remains ambiguous. The CDR3 has 11 amino acids. Per germline, CDR1 SNHLY and CDR2 FYNNEI. The V end was cut by 4 bases, the J end by 7 bases, with 5 bases between. The CDR3: CASSVQNEQFF. The CDR3, as DNA: TGTGCCAGCAGTGTGCAGAATGAGCAGTTCTTC.

CDR3 DNA sequence: TGTGCCAGCAGCAATTGGGGGGGTGATGCAGATACGCAGTATTTT. The encoded protein is CASSNWGGDADTQYF. V is TRBV9 and J is TRBJ2-3; 7 bases match TRBD2. From germline, CDR1 is SGDLS and CDR2 YYNGEE. Unmatched junction bases numbered 9, after V lost 4 bases and J lost 4 bases. CDR3 length: 15 residues.

In its sample, this clone was seen once. The rearrangement joins TRBV14 to TRBJ2-3; the match to TRBD2 covers 7 bases. Germline V lookup: CDR1 SGHDN, CDR2 FVKESK. This CDR3 contains 13 residues. The V and J ends lost 2 bases and 5 bases, in that order; junction bases with no gene match: 1. As DNA, the CDR3 is TGTGCCAGCAGCCAAAGCGGGATAGATACGCAGTATTTT. Translating it yields CASSQSGIDTQYF.

V and J are TRBV6-1 and TRBJ1-1; TRBD1 agrees at 8 bases. Per the germline V gene, CDR1 is MNHNS and CDR2 is SASEGT. Germline trimming cut 2 bases from V and 2 bases from J; bases unmatched to any gene: 4. There are 15 residues in the CDR3. CDR3 DNA sequence: TGTGCCAGCAGTGAACAGGGGGCTCTAAACACTGAAGCTTTCTTT. Translation gives CASSEQGALNTEAFF.